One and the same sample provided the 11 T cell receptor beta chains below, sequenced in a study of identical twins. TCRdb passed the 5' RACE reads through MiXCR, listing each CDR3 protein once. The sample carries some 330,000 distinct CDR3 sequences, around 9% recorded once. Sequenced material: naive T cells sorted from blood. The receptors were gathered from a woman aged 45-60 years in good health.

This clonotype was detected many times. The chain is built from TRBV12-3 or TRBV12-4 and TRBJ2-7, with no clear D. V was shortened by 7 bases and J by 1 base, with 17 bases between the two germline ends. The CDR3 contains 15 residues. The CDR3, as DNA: TGTGCCAGCACCTACAGTCGGGCCGCATCCTACGAGCAGTACTTC. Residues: CASTYSRAASYEQYF.

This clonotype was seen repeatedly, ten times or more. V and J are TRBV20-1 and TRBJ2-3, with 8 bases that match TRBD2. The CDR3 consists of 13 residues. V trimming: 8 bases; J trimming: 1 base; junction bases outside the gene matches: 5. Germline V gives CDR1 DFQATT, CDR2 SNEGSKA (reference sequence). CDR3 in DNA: TGCAGTAGCGGGAGAGGGGGCACAGATACGCAGTATTTT. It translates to CSSGRGGTDTQYF.

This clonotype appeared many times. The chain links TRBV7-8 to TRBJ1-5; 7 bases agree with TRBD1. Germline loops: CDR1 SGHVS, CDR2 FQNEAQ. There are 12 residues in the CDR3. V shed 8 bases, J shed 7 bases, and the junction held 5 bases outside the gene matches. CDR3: CASGTGEQPQHF. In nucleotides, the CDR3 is TGTGCCAGCGGAACAGGGGAACAGCCCCAGCATTTT.

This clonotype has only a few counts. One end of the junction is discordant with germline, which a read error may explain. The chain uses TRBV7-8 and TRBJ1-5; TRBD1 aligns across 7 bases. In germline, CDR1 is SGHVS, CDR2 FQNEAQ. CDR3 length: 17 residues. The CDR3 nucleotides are TGTGCCAGCAGCTTAGTTGGGGACAGCCTAGGGGATCAGCCCCAGGATTTT. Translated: CASSLVGDSLGDQPQDF.

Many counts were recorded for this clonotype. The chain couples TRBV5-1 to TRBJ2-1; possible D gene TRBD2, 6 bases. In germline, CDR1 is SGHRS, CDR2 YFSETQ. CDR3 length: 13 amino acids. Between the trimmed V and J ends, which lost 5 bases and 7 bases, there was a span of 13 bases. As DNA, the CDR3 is TGCGCCAGCAGGCGGACTGGGAGGAATGAGCAGTTCTTC. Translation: CASRRTGRNEQFF.

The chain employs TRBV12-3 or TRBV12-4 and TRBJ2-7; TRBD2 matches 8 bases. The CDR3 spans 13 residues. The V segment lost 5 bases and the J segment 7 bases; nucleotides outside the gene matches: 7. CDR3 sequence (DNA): TGTGCCAGCAGTGAACACCGGGGGGGGGAGCAGTACTTC. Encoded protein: CASSEHRGGEQYF.

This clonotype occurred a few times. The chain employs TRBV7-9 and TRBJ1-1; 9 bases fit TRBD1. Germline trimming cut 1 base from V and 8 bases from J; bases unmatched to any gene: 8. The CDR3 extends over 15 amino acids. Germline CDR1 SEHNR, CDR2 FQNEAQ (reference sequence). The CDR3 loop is CASSLEQGARAEAFF. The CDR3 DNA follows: TGTGCCAGCAGCTTAGAACAGGGGGCGCGAGCGGAAGCTTTCTTT.

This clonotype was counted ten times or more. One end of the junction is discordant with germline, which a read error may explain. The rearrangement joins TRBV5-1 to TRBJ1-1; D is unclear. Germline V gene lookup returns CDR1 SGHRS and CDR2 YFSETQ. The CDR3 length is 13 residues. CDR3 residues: CASSLGRGTEAFF. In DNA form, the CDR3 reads TGTGCCAGCAGCTTAGGGCGCGGAACTGAAGCTTTCTTT.

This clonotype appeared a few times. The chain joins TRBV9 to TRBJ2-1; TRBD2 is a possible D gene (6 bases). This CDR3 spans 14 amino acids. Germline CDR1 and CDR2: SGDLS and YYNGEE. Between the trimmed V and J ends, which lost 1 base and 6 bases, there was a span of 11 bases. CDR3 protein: CASSVWVAANEQFF. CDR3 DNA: TGTGCCAGCAGCGTATGGGTAGCGGCCAATGAGCAGTTCTTC.

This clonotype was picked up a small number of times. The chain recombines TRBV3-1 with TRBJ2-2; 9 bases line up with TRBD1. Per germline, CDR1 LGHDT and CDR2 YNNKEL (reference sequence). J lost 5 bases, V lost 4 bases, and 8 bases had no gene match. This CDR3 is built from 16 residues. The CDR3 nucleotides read TGTGCCAGCAGCCTACAGGGGGCGAGTAGGACCGGGGAGCTGTTTTTT. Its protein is CASSLQGASRTGELFF.

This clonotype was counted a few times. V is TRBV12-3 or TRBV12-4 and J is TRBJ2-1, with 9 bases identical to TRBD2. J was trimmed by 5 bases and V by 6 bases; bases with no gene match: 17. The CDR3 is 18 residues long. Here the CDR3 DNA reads TGTGCCAGCAGCCAGACTAGCGGTGCCGTGGGGGACAACAATGAGCAGTTCTTC. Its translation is CASSQTSGAVGDNNEQFF.